Below, 21 T cell receptor beta chains from the same sample are listed, as sequenced in a study of blood T cell repertoires in COVID-19. TCRdb's table, derived via immunoSEQ multiplex PCR, lists solely in-frame clones and lacks some. Counted here are about 140,000 clones, about 84% occurring once; the ten biggest clones make up 8.8%. The material sequenced was peripheral blood. These receptors all come from a woman of 80 years or more in a cohort sampled during active or convalescent COVID-19.

The V gene is TRBV7-9, the J gene TRBJ1-1; 9 positions match TRBD1. Per the germline V gene, CDR1 is SEHNR and CDR2 is FQNEAQ (reference sequence). The CDR3 loop spans 15 amino acids. J gave up 5 bases and V 5 bases, and 9 bases lay outside the gene matches. CDR3 in amino acids: CASSKTGTGRTEAFF. The DNA for the CDR3 is TGTGCCAGCAGCAAAACCGGGACAGGGAGGACTGAAGCTTTCTTT.

The chain recombines TRBV4-1 with TRBJ2-2, with D maybe TRBD1 (5 bases). V shed 3 bases and J shed 3 bases, with 17 bases lying between them. There are 17 residues in the CDR3. CDR1 is MGHRA, CDR2 YSYEKL, per germline. CDR3: CASSHRVRGADTGELFF. CDR3 coding DNA: TGCGCCAGCAGCCACCGGGTTAGGGGCGCCGACACCGGGGAGCTGTTTTTT.

V usage is TRBV6-6 and J usage is TRBJ1-5; 8 bases are shared with TRBD1. V trimming: 6 bases; J trimming: 1 base; junction bases outside the gene matches: 2. The CDR3 has 14 amino acids. The germline CDR1 and CDR2 sequences are MNHNY and SVGAGI (reference sequence). Written as DNA, the CDR3 is TGTGCCAGCAGCCGACAGGGGAGCAATCAGCCCCAGCATTTT. It encodes CASSRQGSNQPQHF.

This sequence joins TRBV14 and TRBJ2-3, with TRBD2 identical over 8 bases. The CDR3 sequence is 15 residues long. In germline, CDR1 is SGHDN, CDR2 FVKESK. The J segment lost 3 bases and the V segment lost 5 bases, leaving 7 bases of the junction unmatched. The CDR3: CASSDPGGATDTQYF. The CDR3 region has the DNA TGTGCCAGCAGCGACCCGGGGGGGGCAACAGATACGCAGTATTTT.

The chain uses TRBV28 and TRBJ2-3, with D tentatively TRBD1 (5 bases). Looked up from germline, CDR1 is MDHEN and CDR2 is SYDVKM. The CDR3 covers 14 residues. The germline V and J ends were trimmed by 6 bases and 6 bases, with 16 bases remaining between them. This CDR3 reads CASSQDRHTDTQYF. DNA of the CDR3: TGTGCCAGCAGCCAAGACAGACACACGGATACGCAGTATTTT. Filled out from reference TRBV28 and TRBJ2-3, the complete variable domain reads DVKVTQSSRYLVKRTGEKVFLECVQDMDHENMFWYRQDPGLGLRLIYFSYDVKMKEKGDIPEGYSVSREKKERFSLILESASTNQTSMYLCASSQDRHTDTQYFGPGTRLTVL.

This rearrangement joins TRBV12-3 or TRBV12-4 to TRBJ2-7; D is unclear. This CDR3 has 12 amino acids. V lost 1 base to trimming and J lost 6 bases, with 7 bases between them. The CDR3 loop reads CASSLVYGEQYF. The CDR3 coding sequence is TGTGCCAGCAGTTTAGTCTACGGCGAGCAGTACTTC.

The rearrangement uses TRBV3-1 (or the pseudogene TRBV3-2) and TRBJ1-1, with 7 bases aligning to TRBD1. With 2 bases clipped from V and 4 bases from J, the junction kept 7 bases outside the gene matches. This CDR3 is 15 amino acids long. The germline CDR1 and CDR2 sequences are LGHDT and YNNKEL (reference sequence). As DNA, the CDR3 is TGTGCCAGCAGCCAAAGCGAGACAGGGACCACTGAAGCTTTCTTT. It translates to CASSQSETGTTEAFF.

The rearrangement uses TRBV4-1 and TRBJ1-1, with unresolved D. CDR1 is MGHRA and CDR2 is YSYEKL in the germline V gene. V dropped 2 bases and J dropped 1 base, with 8 bases sitting between them. The CDR3 is 14 residues long. In nucleotides, the CDR3 is TGCGCCAGCAGCCAACCGACAAGGAACACTGAAGCTTTCTTT. This translates into CASSQPTRNTEAFF.

This clone is a singleton in its sample. The chain couples TRBV6-2 or TRBV6-3 to TRBJ2-2; 10 nucleotides line up with TRBD2. CDR1 is MNHEY and CDR2 is SVGEGT in the germline V gene. The V gene end was trimmed by 2 bases and the J gene end by 0 bases; junction bases not matched to a gene: 9. The CDR3 has 19 amino acids. The CDR3, as DNA: TGTGCCAGCAGTTACCGGAGGCGTAGCGGGGGGACGAACACCGGGGAGCTGTTTTTT. This gives the protein CASSYRRRSGGTNTGELFF.

The gene calls are TRBV2 and TRBJ1-2, with D possibly being TRBD1 (6 bases). Deletions cut 4 bases from V and 6 bases from J, with 15 bases between. The CDR3 loop spans 14 amino acids. Germline V gives CDR1 SNHLY, CDR2 FYNNEI. The CDR3, as DNA: TGTGCCAGCAGTGCCAGGGGTGTCCTTCATGGCTACACCTTC. Its protein is CASSARGVLHGYTF.

The gene calls are TRBV7-2 and TRBJ2-1, with 7 bases matching TRBD1. CDR1 is SGHTA and CDR2 is FQGNSA in the germline V gene. This CDR3 spans 14 amino acids. V shed 7 bases and J 6 bases; nucleotides not matched to a gene: 9. CDR3 nucleotides: TGTGCCAGCAAAACAGGGGTTCAAAGCAATGAGCAGTTCTTC. Its translation is CASKTGVQSNEQFF.

The chain carries TRBV10-3 and TRBJ1-1, with a tentative D call TRBD1 (5 bases). Germline-derived CDR1 and CDR2 are ENHRY and SYGVKD. Trimming shortened V by 4 bases and J by 5 bases, and 14 bases separated the two germline ends. This CDR3 comprises 14 residues. The CDR3 is CAISVGAPGTEAFF. CDR3 nucleotide sequence: TGTGCCATCAGTGTTGGGGCCCCAGGGACTGAAGCTTTCTTT.

The chain combines TRBV9 with TRBJ1-6, with TRBD1 matching over 8 bases. From germline, CDR1 is SGDLS and CDR2 YYNGEE. The CDR3 sequence is 14 residues long. V shed 0 bases and J 8 bases; nucleotides not matched to a gene: 1. The CDR3 loop is CASSVETGDSPLHF. The CDR3, as DNA: TGTGCCAGCAGCGTAGAGACAGGGGATTCACCCCTCCACTTT.

The chain combines TRBV30 with TRBJ1-6; 7 nucleotides agree with TRBD1. The CDR3 runs to 15 residues. Germline V gene sequence: CDR1 GTSNPN, CDR2 SVGIG (reference sequence). V lost 2 bases and J lost 9; bases outside the gene matches: 10. The CDR3, as DNA: TGTGCCTGGAGTTCACAGGGGATAATTGGTTCACCCCTCCACTTT. Protein: CAWSSQGIIGSPLHF.

V gene TRBV30 combines with J gene TRBJ1-1; TRBD1 agrees at 8 bases. Per germline, CDR1 GTSNPN and CDR2 SVGIG (reference sequence). V shed 3 bases and J 1 base; nucleotides not matched to a gene: 4. The CDR3 extends over 14 amino acids. The CDR3 DNA is TGTGCCTGGAGCGAAGGACAGGGGAACACTGAAGCTTTCTTT. Translated, it gives CAWSEGQGNTEAFF.

This chain connects TRBV3-1 (or the pseudogene TRBV3-2) to TRBJ2-7; weak D call: TRBD1 (6 bases). Germline V gene lookup returns CDR1 LGHDT and CDR2 YNNKEL (reference sequence). The CDR3 has 12 amino acids. The germline V and J ends were trimmed by 1 base and 7 bases, with 8 bases remaining between them. The CDR3 nucleotides are TGTGCCAGCAGCCAAGCCAGGGGAGAGCAGTACTTC. As protein: CASSQARGEQYF.

This clone was detected once. The chain links TRBV5-5 to TRBJ2-5, with TRBD1 matching 7 bases. V dropped 4 bases and J dropped 1; count of bases not matched to a gene: 4. The germline V gene encodes CDR1 SGHKS and CDR2 YYEKEE (reference sequence). This CDR3 contains 14 residues. As DNA, the CDR3 is TGTGCCAGCAGCCCCGGACAGGTCCAAGAGACCCAGTACTTC. Its translation is CASSPGQVQETQYF. Full variable domain (remainder filled in from reference TRBV5-5 and TRBJ2-5): DAGVTQSPTHLIKTRGQQVTLRCSPISGHKSVSWYQQVLGQGPQFIFQYYEKEERGRGNFPDRFSARQFPNYSSELNVNALLLGDSALYLCASSPGQVQETQYFGPGTRLLVL.

CDR3 DNA: TGTGCCAGCAGAGGGGGACGGAACTATGGCTACACCTTC. Translated: CASRGGRNYGYTF. This chain connects TRBV6-5 to TRBJ1-2; TRBD1 might be the D (6 bases). Trimming left V 6 bases short and J 2 bases short, with 10 bases between. This CDR3 has 13 amino acids. Looked up from germline, CDR1 is MNHEY and CDR2 is SVGAGI.

The chain recombines TRBV5-1 with TRBJ1-1, with 7 positions matching TRBD1. Trimming at V came to 0 bases and at J to 5 bases, leaving 7 bases not matched to a gene. The CDR3 length is 15 residues. Germline V CDR1 and CDR2: SGHRS, YFSETQ. CDR3 DNA sequence: TGCGCCAGCAGCTTGGCCGCGGTCAGGGGGACTGAAGCTTTCTTT. This encodes CASSLAAVRGTEAFF.

This clone was picked up many times. The rearrangement uses TRBV14 and TRBJ2-7; 8 bases line up with TRBD2. The V gene end was trimmed by 4 bases and the J gene end by 7 bases; junction bases not matched to a gene: 6. CDR1 is SGHDN, CDR2 FVKESK, per germline. The CDR3 consists of 13 residues. The DNA of the CDR3 is TGTGCCAGCAGCCCGGGACTAGGAAGAGAGCAGTACTTC. It is translated as CASSPGLGREQYF. Supplemented by reference TRBV14 and TRBJ2-7, the full variable domain reads EAGVTQFPSHSVIEKGQTVTLRCDPISGHDNLYWYRRVMGKEIKFLLHFVKESKQDESGMPNNRFLAERTGGTYSTLKVQPAELEDSGVYFCASSPGLGREQYFGPGTRLTVT.

This chain links TRBV4-2 with TRBJ1-2, with a weak D call TRBD1 (6 bases). This CDR3 comprises 15 residues. Germline lookup yields CDR1 LGHNA and CDR2 YNFKEQ. The germline V and J ends were trimmed by 1 base and 7 bases, with 16 bases remaining between them. The CDR3 here is CASSQVGGALIGYTF. CDR3 sequence (DNA): TGTGCCAGCAGCCAAGTAGGGGGGGCGCTGATTGGCTACACCTTC.